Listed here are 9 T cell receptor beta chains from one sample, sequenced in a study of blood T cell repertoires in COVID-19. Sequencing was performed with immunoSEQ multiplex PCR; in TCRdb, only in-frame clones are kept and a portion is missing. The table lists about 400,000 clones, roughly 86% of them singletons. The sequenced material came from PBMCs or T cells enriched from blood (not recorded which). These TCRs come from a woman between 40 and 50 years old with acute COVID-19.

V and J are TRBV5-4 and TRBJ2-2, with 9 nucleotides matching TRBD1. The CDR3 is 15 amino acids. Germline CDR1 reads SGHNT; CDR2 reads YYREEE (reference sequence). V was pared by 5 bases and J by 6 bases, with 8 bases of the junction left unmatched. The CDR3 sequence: CASSSGTGPAGELFF. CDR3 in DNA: TGTGCCAGCAGTTCCGGGACAGGGCCCGCCGGGGAGCTGTTTTTT.

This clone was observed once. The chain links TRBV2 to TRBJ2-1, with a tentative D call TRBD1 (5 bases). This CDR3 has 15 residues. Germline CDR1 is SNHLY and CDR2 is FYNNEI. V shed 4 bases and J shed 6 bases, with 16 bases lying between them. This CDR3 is CASSGASGWGNEQFF. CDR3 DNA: TGTGCCAGCAGTGGAGCCTCAGGGTGGGGCAATGAGCAGTTCTTC.

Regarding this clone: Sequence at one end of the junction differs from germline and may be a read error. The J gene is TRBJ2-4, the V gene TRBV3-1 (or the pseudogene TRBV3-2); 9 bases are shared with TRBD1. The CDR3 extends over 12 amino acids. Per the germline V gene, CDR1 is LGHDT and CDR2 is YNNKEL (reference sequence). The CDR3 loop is CASSPGTGKIFF. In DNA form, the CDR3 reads TGTGCCAGCAGCCCCGGGACAGGGAAAATCTTCTTC.

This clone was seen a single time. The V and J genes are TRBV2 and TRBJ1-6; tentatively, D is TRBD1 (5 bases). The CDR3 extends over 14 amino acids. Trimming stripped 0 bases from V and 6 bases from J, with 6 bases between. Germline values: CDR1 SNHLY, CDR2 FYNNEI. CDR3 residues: CASSEARGNSPLHF. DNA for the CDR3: TGTGCCAGCAGTGAAGCTAGGGGTAATTCACCCCTCCACTTT.

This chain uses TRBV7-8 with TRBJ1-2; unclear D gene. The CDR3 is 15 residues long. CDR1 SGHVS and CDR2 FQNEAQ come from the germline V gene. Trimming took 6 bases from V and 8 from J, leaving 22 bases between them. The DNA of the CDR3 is TGTGCCAGCAGTTTCGATATAGGGAGGAGTAAAGGCTACACCTTC. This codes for CASSFDIGRSKGYTF.

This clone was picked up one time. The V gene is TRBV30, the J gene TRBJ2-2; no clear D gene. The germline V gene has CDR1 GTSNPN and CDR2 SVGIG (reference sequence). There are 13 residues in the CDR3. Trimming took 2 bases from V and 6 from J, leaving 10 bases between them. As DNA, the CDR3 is TGTGCCTGGAGTCTCACCTCAGCCGGGGAGCTGTTTTTT. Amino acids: CAWSLTSAGELFF.

For the CDR3, the DNA is TGCAGCGTTTTCGGGGGTACTAATGAAAAACTGTTTTTT. It is translated as CSVFGGTNEKLFF. This chain links TRBV29-1 with TRBJ1-4, with D tentatively TRBD1 (5 bases). The V and J ends lost 5 bases and 2 bases respectively, with 9 bases between them. The germline CDR1 and CDR2 sequences are SQVTM and ANQGSEA. The CDR3 length is 13 residues.

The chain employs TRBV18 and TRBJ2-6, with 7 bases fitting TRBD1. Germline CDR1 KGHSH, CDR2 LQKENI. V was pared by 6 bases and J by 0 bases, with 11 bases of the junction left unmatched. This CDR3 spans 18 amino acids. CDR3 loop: CASSSRAQGLSGANVLTF. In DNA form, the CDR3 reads TGTGCCAGCTCTTCAAGAGCACAGGGGCTCTCTGGGGCCAACGTCCTGACTTTC.

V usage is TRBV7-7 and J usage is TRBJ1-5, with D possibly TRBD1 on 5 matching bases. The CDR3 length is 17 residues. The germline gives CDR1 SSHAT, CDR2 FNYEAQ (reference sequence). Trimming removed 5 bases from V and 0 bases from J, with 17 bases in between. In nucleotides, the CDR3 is TGTGCCAGCAGCCTTTACCGGGGGTCAGATAGCAATCAGCCCCAGCATTTT. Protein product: CASSLYRGSDSNQPQHF.